This TCR beta chain was recorded in a study of blood T cell repertoires in COVID-19. Study-level information: Sites across the United States, Italy and Spain contributed samples from acute and convalescent COVID-19. The cDNA or gDNA used as material had been derived from T cells, B-cell-depleted T cells, or PBMCs.

The CDR3 runs 15 residues. V shed 6 bases, J shed 1 base, and the junction held 5 bases outside the gene matches. Germline V gene data show CDR1 as MNHEY and CDR2 as SMNVEV (reference sequence). The data were produced by immunoSEQ multiplex PCR, yet TCRdb's version contains in-frame clones alone and is incomplete. The data hold around 200,000 clones, with around nine tenths observed a single time. The sequenced material came from peripheral blood. The sequence was obtained from a man aged 40-49 years with active or convalescent COVID-19. The V call is TRBV27, the J call TRBJ2-3, with TRBD1 matching 9 bases. The CDR3 DNA sequence: TGTGCCAGCAGCCCCACAGGGGGCGGCACAGATACGCAGTATTTT. Protein product: CASSPTGGGTDTQYF.